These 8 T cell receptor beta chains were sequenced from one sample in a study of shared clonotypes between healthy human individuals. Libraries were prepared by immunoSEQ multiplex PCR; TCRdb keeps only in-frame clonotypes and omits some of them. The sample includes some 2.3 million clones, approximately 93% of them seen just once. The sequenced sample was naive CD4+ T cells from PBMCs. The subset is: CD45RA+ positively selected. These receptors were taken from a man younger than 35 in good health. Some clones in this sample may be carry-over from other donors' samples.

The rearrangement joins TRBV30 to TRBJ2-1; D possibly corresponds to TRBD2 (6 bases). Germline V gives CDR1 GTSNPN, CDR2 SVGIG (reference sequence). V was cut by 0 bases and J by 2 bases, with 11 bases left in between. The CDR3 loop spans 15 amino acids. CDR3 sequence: CAWSVMAGTYNEQFF. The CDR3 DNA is TGTGCCTGGAGTGTCATGGCGGGGACCTACAATGAGCAGTTCTTC.

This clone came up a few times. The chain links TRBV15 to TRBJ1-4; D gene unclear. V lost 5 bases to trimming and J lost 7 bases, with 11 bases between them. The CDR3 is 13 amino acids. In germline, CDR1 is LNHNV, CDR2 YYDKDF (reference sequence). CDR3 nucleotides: TGTGCCACCAGCGGGGTTAGGAGTGAAAAACTGTTTTTT. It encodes CATSGVRSEKLFF.

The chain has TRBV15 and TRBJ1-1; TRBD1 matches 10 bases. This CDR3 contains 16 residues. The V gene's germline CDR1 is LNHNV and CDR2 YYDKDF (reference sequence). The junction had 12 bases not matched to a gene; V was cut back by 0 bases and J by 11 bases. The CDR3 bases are TGTGCCACCAGCAGAGATCCTCTGGACAGGGGGACTGGGGCTTTCTTT. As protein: CATSRDPLDRGTGAFF.

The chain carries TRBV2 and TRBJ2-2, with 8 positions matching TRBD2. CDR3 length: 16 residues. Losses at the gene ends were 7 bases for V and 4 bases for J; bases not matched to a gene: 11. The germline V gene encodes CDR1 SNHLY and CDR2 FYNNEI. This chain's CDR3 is CASMAAGGGVTGELFF. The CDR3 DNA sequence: TGTGCCAGCATGGCGGCGGGAGGAGGGGTCACCGGGGAGCTGTTTTTT.

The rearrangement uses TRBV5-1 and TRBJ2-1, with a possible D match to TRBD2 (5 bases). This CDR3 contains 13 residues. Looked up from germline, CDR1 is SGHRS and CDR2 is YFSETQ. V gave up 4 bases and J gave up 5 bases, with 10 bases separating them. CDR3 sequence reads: CASSDTRDNEQFF. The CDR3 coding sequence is TGCGCCAGCAGCGATACTAGGGACAATGAGCAGTTCTTC.

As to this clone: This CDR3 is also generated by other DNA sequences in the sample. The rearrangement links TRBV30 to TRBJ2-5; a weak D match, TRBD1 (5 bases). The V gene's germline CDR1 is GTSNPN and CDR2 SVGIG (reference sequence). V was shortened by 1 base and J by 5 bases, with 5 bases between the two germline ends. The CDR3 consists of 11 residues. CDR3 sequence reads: CAWSAGETQYF. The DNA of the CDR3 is TGTGCCTGGAGTGCAGGGGAGACCCAGTACTTC.

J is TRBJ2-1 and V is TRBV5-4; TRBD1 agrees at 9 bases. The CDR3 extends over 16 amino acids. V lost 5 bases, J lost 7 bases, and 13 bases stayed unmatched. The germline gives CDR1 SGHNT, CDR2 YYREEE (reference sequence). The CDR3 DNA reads TGTGCCAGCAGTAAATACGGGACAGGGAGGTTAAATGAGCAGTTCTTC. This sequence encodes CASSKYGTGRLNEQFF.

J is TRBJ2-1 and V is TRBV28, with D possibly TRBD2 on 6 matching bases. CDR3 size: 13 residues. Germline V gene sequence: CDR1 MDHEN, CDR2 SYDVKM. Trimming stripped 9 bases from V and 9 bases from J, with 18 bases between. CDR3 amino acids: CASTGLQWAEQFF. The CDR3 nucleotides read TGTGCCAGTACGGGACTCCAGTGGGCTGAGCAGTTCTTC.